A selection of T cell receptor beta chains follows, all from one sample in a study of blood T cell repertoires in COVID-19. Profiled with immunoSEQ multiplex PCR; TCRdb holds only in-frame clones, not every one. Of 80,000 to 95,000 clones listed, around three quarters are singletons. Sequencing used peripheral blood. These receptors were obtained from a woman aged 80 or older with active or convalescent COVID-19. CDR3s include the opening cysteine and the closing phenylalanine or tryptophan. The order of the fields is V gene, CDR3 length, J gene, clone size, D gene, CDR3 protein, CDR3 DNA. A D gene is named only where the DNA matches it firmly. Size is omitted from some rows. Given values are once, few, many or a class for expanded clones.

V: TRBV9
length: 17
J: TRBJ1-3
size: NA
D: NA
CDR3: CASSVGFRLYSGNTIYF
DNA: TGTGCCAGCAGCGTAGGGTTCCGCCTCTACTCTGGAAACACCATATATTTT

V: TRBV20-1
length: 16
J: TRBJ2-1
size: NA
D: TRBD2
CDR3: CSASNLAGAYYNEQFF
DNA: TGCAGTGCTAGTAATCTAGCGGGGGCCTACTACAATGAGCAGTTCTTC

V: TRBV27
length: 14
J: TRBJ2-7
size: NA
D: NA
CDR3: CASSEQGGGYEQYF
DNA: TGTGCCAGCAGTGAACAGGGGGGGGGCTACGAGCAGTACTTC

V: TRBV4-3
length: 16
J: TRBJ1-6
size: medium-sized
D: NA
CDR3: CASSQDGAGSNSPLHF
DNA: TGCGCCAGCAGCCAAGACGGCGCAGGGTCTAATTCACCCCTCCACTTT

V: TRBV6-2/TRBV6-3
length: 15
J: TRBJ2-7
size: NA
D: TRBD1
CDR3: CASSYGTGGTYEQYF
DNA: TGTGCCAGCAGTTACGGGACAGGGGGAACCTACGAGCAGTACTTC

V: TRBV9
length: 17
J: TRBJ2-3
size: NA
D: TRBD2
CDR3: CASSVGLADTSTDTQYF
DNA: TGTGCCAGCAGCGTAGGTCTAGCGGACACTAGCACAGATACGCAGTATTTT

V: TRBV28
length: 15
J: TRBJ1-5
size: NA
D: TRBD1
CDR3: CASSSPTGGDQPQHF
DNA: TGTGCCAGCAGTTCCCCCACAGGGGGAGATCAGCCCCAGCATTTT

V: TRBV6-5
length: 13
J: TRBJ2-7
size: NA
D: TRBD1
CDR3: CASKGTDNYEQYF
DNA: TGTGCCAGCAAGGGGACAGACAACTACGAGCAGTACTTC

V: TRBV3-1/TRBV3-2
length: 14
J: TRBJ2-1
size: NA
D: NA
CDR3: CASSQQQTYNEQFF
DNA: TGTGCCAGCAGCCAGCAACAGACCTACAATGAGCAGTTCTTC

V: TRBV28
length: 14
J: TRBJ1-2
size: NA
D: NA
CDR3: CASSLIGSGYGYTF
DNA: TGTGCCAGCAGTTTGATCGGGTCTGGCTATGGCTACACCTTC

V: TRBV6-2/TRBV6-3
length: 16
J: TRBJ2-2
size: NA
D: TRBD2
CDR3: CASSSTSGWNTGELFF
DNA: TGTGCCAGCAGTTCTACTAGCGGGTGGAACACCGGGGAGCTGTTTTTT

V: TRBV24-1
length: 16
J: TRBJ2-7
size: NA
D: NA
CDR3: CATSGLTSSSTYEQYF
DNA: TGTGCCACCAGTGGACTGACCAGCTCCTCCACCTACGAGCAGTACTTC

V: TRBV4-1
length: 16
J: TRBJ1-5
size: NA
D: NA
CDR3: CASSQESGAGAQPQHF
DNA: TGCGCCAGCAGCCAAGAGAGTGGGGCAGGGGCACAGCCCCAGCATTTT

V: TRBV9
length: 15
J: TRBJ2-1
size: NA
D: TRBD2
CDR3: CASSGSSGGRGEQFF
DNA: TGTGCCAGCAGCGGTTCTAGCGGGGGGCGGGGTGAGCAGTTCTTC

V: TRBV2
length: 14
J: TRBJ1-2
size: NA
D: NA
CDR3: CASQLVTSDYGYTF
DNA: TGTGCCAGCCAACTCGTGACTTCTGACTATGGCTACACCTTC

V: TRBV6-6
length: 13
J: TRBJ2-7
size: NA
D: NA
CDR3: CASTPTSSYEQYF
DNA: TGTGCCAGCACCCCAACAAGCTCCTACGAGCAGTACTTC

V: TRBV6-1
length: 13
J: TRBJ1-1
size: few
D: NA
CDR3: CASSEAEREEAFF
DNA: TGTGCCAGCAGTGAAGCAGAGCGAGAGGAAGCTTTCTTT

V: TRBV19
length: 15
J: TRBJ1-3
size: NA
D: NA
CDR3: CASATLLQTGNTIYF
DNA: TGTGCCAGTGCTACCCTTTTACAGACTGGAAACACCATATATTTT

V: TRBV9
length: 17
J: TRBJ2-2
size: NA
D: TRBD1
CDR3: CASSVAGTGANTGELFF
DNA: TGTGCCAGCAGCGTAGCCGGGACAGGGGCGAACACCGGGGAGCTGTTTTTT

V: TRBV19
length: 15
J: TRBJ1-3
size: NA
D: NA
CDR3: CASTLRVGPGNTIYF
DNA: TGTGCCAGTACCCTGAGGGTAGGTCCAGGAAACACCATATATTTT

V: TRBV11-3
length: 13
J: TRBJ2-4
size: few
D: NA
CDR3: CASSADGGNIQYF
DNA: TGTGCCAGCAGCGCAGATGGAGGAAACATTCAGTACTTC

V: TRBV5-6
length: 16
J: TRBJ2-5
size: NA
D: TRBD2
CDR3: CASSSSLAGYQETQYF
DNA: TGTGCCAGCAGCTCTAGCCTAGCGGGGTACCAAGAGACCCAGTACTTC

V: TRBV12-3/TRBV12-4
length: 13
J: TRBJ1-2
size: NA
D: NA
CDR3: CASSLGGNYGYTF
DNA: TGTGCCAGCAGTTTAGGGGGCAACTATGGCTACACCTTC

V: TRBV7-2
length: 14
J: TRBJ2-5
size: NA
D: TRBD2
CDR3: CASSPGGGQETQYF
DNA: TGTGCCAGCAGCCCGGGGGGGGGCCAAGAGACCCAGTACTTC

V: TRBV28
length: 11
J: TRBJ2-7
size: NA
D: NA
CDR3: CASSFPSEQYF
DNA: TGTGCCAGCAGTTTTCCCTCCGAGCAGTACTTC

V: TRBV30
length: 16
J: TRBJ1-2
size: NA
D: NA
CDR3: CAWSATRHTNTYGYTF
DNA: TGTGCCTGGAGTGCCACACGACACACAAATACCTATGGCTACACCTTC

V: TRBV6-2/TRBV6-3
length: 15
J: TRBJ2-1
size: NA
D: NA
CDR3: CASSYPILGAREQFF
DNA: TGTGCCAGCAGTTACCCCATCTTAGGGGCGCGTGAGCAGTTCTTC

V: TRBV15
length: 15
J: TRBJ2-1
size: NA
D: TRBD1
CDR3: CATSRDRVVGNEQFF
DNA: TGTGCCACCAGCAGGGACAGGGTTGTGGGCAATGAGCAGTTCTTC

V: TRBV6-6
length: 13
J: TRBJ1-1
size: NA
D: NA
CDR3: CASSYGRGSEAFF
DNA: TGTGCCAGCAGTTACGGGAGAGGCTCTGAAGCTTTCTTT

V: TRBV7-2
length: 15
J: TRBJ2-2
size: NA
D: NA
CDR3: CASSTLLAGTGELFF
DNA: TGTGCCAGCAGCACCCTATTGGCGGGGACCGGGGAGCTGTTTTTT

V: TRBV2
length: 14
J: TRBJ1-1
size: NA
D: NA
CDR3: CASSPEGLGAEAFF
DNA: TGTGCCAGCAGCCCCGAGGGTCTGGGGGCGGAAGCTTTCTTT

V: TRBV6-5
length: 13
J: TRBJ2-2
size: NA
D: NA
CDR3: CASRNSGTGELFF
DNA: TGTGCCAGCAGGAACTCGGGCACCGGGGAGCTGTTTTTT

V: TRBV5-5
length: 16
J: TRBJ1-2
size: NA
D: TRBD1
CDR3: CASSLEIRGTVYGYTF
DNA: TGTGCCAGCAGCTTGGAAATCAGGGGGACCGTCTATGGCTACACCTTC

V: TRBV5-1
length: 14
J: TRBJ1-3
size: NA
D: NA
CDR3: CASSNGQGGNTIYF
DNA: TGCGCCAGCAGCAACGGTCAGGGAGGAAACACCATATATTTT

V: TRBV6-2/TRBV6-3
length: 12
J: TRBJ2-7
size: NA
D: NA
CDR3: CASSYSRGGRRF
DNA: TGTGCCAGCAGTTACTCGAGGGGGGGCCGGCGCTTC

V: TRBV5-5
length: 15
J: TRBJ2-3
size: NA
D: TRBD2
CDR3: CASSRLAGSTDTQYF
DNA: TGTGCCAGCAGCCGACTAGCGGGGAGCACAGATACGCAGTATTTT

V: TRBV10-3
length: 13
J: TRBJ1-6
size: NA
D: NA
CDR3: CAITKGQNSPLHF
DNA: TGTGCCATCACAAAAGGACAGAATTCACCCCTCCACTTT

V: TRBV9
length: 13
J: TRBJ1-1
size: NA
D: NA
CDR3: CASRAGENTEAFF
DNA: TGTGCCAGCAGAGCGGGAGAAAACACTGAAGCTTTCTTT

V: TRBV7-9
length: 13
J: TRBJ1-5
size: NA
D: NA
CDR3: CASSLYEGQPQHF
DNA: TGTGCCAGCAGCTTATATGAGGGTCAGCCCCAGCATTTT

V: TRBV7-6
length: 15
J: TRBJ2-7
size: NA
D: TRBD2
CDR3: CASSLSGTIGHEQYF
DNA: TGTGCCAGCAGCCTCTCTGGGACTATCGGCCACGAGCAGTACTTC

V: TRBV7-2
length: 16
J: TRBJ1-4
size: NA
D: NA
CDR3: CASSLKGVTTNEKLFF
DNA: TGTGCCAGCAGCTTAAAGGGGGTAACAACTAATGAAAAACTGTTTTTT

V: TRBV28
length: 15
J: TRBJ1-2
size: NA
D: TRBD1
CDR3: CASSGPGQGSPGYTF
DNA: TGTGCCAGCAGTGGTCCGGGACAGGGATCCCCTGGCTACACCTTC

V: TRBV7-6
length: 9
J: TRBJ1-5
size: NA
D: NA
CDR3: CAGKQAQHF
DNA: TGCGCCGGAAAACAGGCCCAGCATTTT

V: TRBV5-1
length: 14
J: TRBJ2-7
size: few
D: TRBD1
CDR3: CASSAGTGFYEQYF
DNA: TGCGCCAGCAGCGCCGGGACAGGGTTCTACGAGCAGTACTTC

V: TRBV6-5
length: 13
J: TRBJ1-1
size: NA
D: NA
CDR3: CASTRWGDTEAFF
DNA: TGTGCCAGCACCCGCTGGGGGGACACTGAAGCTTTCTTT

V: TRBV15
length: 17
J: TRBJ1-5
size: NA
D: TRBD1
CDR3: CATSTYGTGYSNQPQHF
DNA: TGTGCCACCAGCACCTACGGGACAGGGTACAGCAATCAGCCCCAGCATTTT

V: TRBV9
length: 15
J: TRBJ2-1
size: few
D: NA
CDR3: CASSVNPTPDNEQFF
DNA: TGTGCCAGCAGCGTAAACCCGACTCCAGACAATGAGCAGTTCTTC

V: TRBV15
length: 14
J: TRBJ1-5
size: NA
D: NA
CDR3: CATSRPEGNQPQHF
DNA: TGTGCCACCTCCCGACCGGAGGGCAATCAGCCCCAGCATTTT

V: TRBV5-1
length: 16
J: TRBJ2-2
size: NA
D: NA
CDR3: CASSLGARGPTGELFF
DNA: TGCGCCAGCAGCTTGGGGGCGCGGGGGCCCACCGGGGAGCTGTTTTTT

V: TRBV7-2
length: 19
J: TRBJ2-3
size: once
D: TRBD2
CDR3: CASSPARASGGTGTDTQYF
DNA: TGTGCCAGCAGCCCAGCCCGGGCTAGCGGGGGGACGGGCACAGATACGCAGTATTTT